This T cell receptor beta chain was sequenced for a study of long-term antiretroviral therapy in people with HIV. This clone occurred once. There are 13 residues in the CDR3. Trimming stripped 7 bases from V and 3 bases from J, with 7 bases between. Germline values: CDR1 SNHLY, CDR2 FYNNEI. Runs used v3.0 of the immunoSEQ assay and were done at survey level. The assay was immunoSEQ multiplex PCR, and TCRdb's table has in-frame clones only and misses some. Among some 22,000 clones listed, 75% to 90% were seen once. The sample consisted of unsorted PBMCs, taken 0.4 years after starting antiretroviral therapy. The receptor's source is a man aged 45 to 65 with HIV. The chain recombines TRBV2 with TRBJ1-6, with D perhaps TRBD1 (5 bases). CDR3 DNA: TGTGCCAGCAACCAGGGCTATAATTCACCCCTCCACTTT. Encoded protein: CASNQGYNSPLHF.